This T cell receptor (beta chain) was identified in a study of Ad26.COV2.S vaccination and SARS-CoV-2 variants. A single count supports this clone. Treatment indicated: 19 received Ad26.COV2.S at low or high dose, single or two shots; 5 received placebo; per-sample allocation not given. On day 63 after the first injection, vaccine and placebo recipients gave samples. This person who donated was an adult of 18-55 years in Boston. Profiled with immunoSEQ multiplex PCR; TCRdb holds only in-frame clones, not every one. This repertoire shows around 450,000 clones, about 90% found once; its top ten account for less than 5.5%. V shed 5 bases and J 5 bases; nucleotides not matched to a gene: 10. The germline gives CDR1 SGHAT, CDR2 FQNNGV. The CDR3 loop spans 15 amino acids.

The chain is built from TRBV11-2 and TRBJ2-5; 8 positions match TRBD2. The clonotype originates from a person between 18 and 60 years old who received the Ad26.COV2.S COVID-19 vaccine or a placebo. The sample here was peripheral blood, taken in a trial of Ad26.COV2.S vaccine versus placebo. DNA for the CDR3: TGTGCCAGCAGCCCAAATGGGCGGGAGGCTGAGACCCAGTACTTC. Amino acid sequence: CASSPNGREAETQYF. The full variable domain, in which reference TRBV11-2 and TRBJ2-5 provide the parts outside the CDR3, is EAGVAQSPRYKIIEKRQSVAFWCNPISGHATLYWYQQILGQGPKLLIQFQNNGVVDDSQLPKDRFSAERLKGVDSTLKIQPAKLEDSAVYLCASSPNGREAETQYFGPGTRLLVL.